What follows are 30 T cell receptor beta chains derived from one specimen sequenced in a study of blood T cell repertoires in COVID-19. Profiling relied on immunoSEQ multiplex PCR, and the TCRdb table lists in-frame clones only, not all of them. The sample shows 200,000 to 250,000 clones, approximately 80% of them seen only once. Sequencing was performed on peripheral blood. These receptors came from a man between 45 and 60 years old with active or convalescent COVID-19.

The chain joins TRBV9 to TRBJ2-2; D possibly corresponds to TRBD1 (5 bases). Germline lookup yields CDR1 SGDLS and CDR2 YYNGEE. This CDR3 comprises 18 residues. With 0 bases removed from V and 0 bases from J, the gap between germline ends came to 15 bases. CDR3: CASSVEGSGVPNTGELFF. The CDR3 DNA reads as TGTGCCAGCAGCGTAGAGGGGTCAGGAGTCCCGAACACCGGGGAGCTGTTTTTT.

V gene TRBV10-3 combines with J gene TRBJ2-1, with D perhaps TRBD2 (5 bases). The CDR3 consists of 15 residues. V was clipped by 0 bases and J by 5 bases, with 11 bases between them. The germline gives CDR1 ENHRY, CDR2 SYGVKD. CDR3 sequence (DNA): TGTGCCATCAGTGAGTCGTCTGACTACCACAATGAGCAGTTCTTC. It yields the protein CAISESSDYHNEQFF.

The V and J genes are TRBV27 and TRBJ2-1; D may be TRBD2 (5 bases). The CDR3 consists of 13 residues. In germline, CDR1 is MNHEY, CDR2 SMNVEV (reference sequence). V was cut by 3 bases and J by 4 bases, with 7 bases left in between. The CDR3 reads CASSLDLYNEQFF. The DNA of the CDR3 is TGTGCCAGCAGTTTGGACTTATACAATGAGCAGTTCTTC.

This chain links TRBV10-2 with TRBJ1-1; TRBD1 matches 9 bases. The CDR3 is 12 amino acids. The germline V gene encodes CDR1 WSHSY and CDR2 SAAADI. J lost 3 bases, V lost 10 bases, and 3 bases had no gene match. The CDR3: CATGQGDTEAFF. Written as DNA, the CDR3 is TGCGCCACGGGACAGGGAGACACTGAAGCTTTCTTT.

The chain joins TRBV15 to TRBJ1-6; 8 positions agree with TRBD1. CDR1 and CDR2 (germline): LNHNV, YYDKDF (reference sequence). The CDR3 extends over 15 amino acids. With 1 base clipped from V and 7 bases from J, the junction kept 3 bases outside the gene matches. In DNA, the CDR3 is TGTGCCACCAGCAGAGCTAGGACAGGGAATTCACCCCTCCACTTT. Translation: CATSRARTGNSPLHF.

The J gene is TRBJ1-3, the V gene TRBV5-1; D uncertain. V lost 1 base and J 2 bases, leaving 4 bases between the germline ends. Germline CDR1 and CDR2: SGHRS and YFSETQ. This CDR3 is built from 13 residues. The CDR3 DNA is TGCGCCAGCAGCTTGCCTGCTGGAAACACCATATATTTT. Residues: CASSLPAGNTIYF.

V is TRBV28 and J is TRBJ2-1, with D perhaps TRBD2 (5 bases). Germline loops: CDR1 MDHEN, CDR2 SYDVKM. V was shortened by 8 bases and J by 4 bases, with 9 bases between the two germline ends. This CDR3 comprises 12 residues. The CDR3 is CASLSGYNEQFF. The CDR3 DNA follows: TGTGCCAGCCTATCGGGATACAATGAGCAGTTCTTC.

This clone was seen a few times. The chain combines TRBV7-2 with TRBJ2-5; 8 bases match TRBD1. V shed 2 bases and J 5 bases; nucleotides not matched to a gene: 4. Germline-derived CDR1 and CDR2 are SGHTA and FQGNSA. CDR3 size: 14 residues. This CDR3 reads CASSLRTGKETQYF. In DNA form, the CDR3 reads TGTGCCAGCAGCTTAAGGACAGGGAAGGAGACCCAGTACTTC.

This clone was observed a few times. The CDR3 DNA reads as TGCGCCAGCAGCTACCCTGTGGCCCATGGCTACACCTTC. Its translation: CASSYPVAHGYTF. The chain links TRBV5-1 to TRBJ1-2; unclear D gene. The germline CDR1 and CDR2 sequences are SGHRS and YFSETQ. The CDR3 totals 13 residues. Trimming took off 3 bases at V and 6 bases at J, with 12 bases between the two ends.

The DNA of the CDR3 is TGCGCCAGCAGCCAATCTCCCTCTTTGACTAGCGGGGGGTACACAGATACGCAGTATTTT. It encodes CASSQSPSLTSGGYTDTQYF. This sequence joins TRBV4-3 and TRBJ2-3, with TRBD2 identical over 13 bases. CDR1 LGHNA and CDR2 YSLEER come from the germline V gene. This CDR3 region has 20 residues. The J segment lost 2 bases and the V segment lost 2 bases, leaving 13 bases of the junction unmatched.

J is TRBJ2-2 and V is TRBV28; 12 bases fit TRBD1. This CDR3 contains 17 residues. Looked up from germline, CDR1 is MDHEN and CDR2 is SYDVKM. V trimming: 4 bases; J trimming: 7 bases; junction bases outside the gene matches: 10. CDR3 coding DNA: TGTGCCAGCAGTTCGCCGGGACAGGGGGCGCGGGGCGGGGAGCTGTTTTTT. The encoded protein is CASSSPGQGARGGELFF. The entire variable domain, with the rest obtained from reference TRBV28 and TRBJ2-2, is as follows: DVKVTQSSRYLVKRTGEKVFLECVQDMDHENMFWYRQDPGLGLRLIYFSYDVKMKEKGDIPEGYSVSREKKERFSLILESASTNQTSMYLCASSSPGQGARGGELFFGEGSRLTVL.

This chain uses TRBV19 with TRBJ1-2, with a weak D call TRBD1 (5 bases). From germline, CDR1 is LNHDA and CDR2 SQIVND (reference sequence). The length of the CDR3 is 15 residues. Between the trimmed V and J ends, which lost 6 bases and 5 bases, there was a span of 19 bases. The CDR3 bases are TGTGCCAGTAGGGAGACAGAGAGGACCCTTTATGGCTACACCTTC. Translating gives CASRETERTLYGYTF.

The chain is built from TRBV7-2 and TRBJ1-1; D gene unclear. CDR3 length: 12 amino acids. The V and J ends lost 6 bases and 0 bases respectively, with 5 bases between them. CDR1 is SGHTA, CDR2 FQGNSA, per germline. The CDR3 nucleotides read TGTGCCAGCAGTATGTTGAACACTGAAGCTTTCTTT. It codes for CASSMLNTEAFF.

As DNA, the CDR3 is TGTGCCAGCAGTGAGGCATTTAGCAATCAGCCCCAGCATTTT. Amino acid sequence: CASSEAFSNQPQHF. The chain recombines TRBV2 with TRBJ1-5; the D is unclear. V was cut by 3 bases and J by 0 bases, with 6 bases left in between. The CDR3 runs to 14 residues. Germline V gene data show CDR1 as SNHLY and CDR2 as FYNNEI. The complete variable domain, with remaining parts taken from reference TRBV2 and TRBJ1-5, reads EPEVTQTPSHQVTQMGQEVILRCVPISNHLYFYWYRQILGQKVEFLVSFYNNEISEKSEIFDDQFSVERPDGSNFTLKIRSTKLEDSAMYFCASSEAFSNQPQHFGDGTRLSIL.

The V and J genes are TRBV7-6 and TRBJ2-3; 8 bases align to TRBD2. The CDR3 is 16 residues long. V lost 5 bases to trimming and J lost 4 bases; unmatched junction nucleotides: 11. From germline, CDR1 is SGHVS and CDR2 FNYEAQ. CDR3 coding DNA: TGTGCCAGCAGCCCACAGGGACTAGTTCCTGCAGATACGCAGTATTTT. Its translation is CASSPQGLVPADTQYF.

The CDR3 is CASSSRDNPGNTIYF. CDR3 DNA: TGTGCCAGCAGCAGCCGGGACAACCCTGGAAACACCATATATTTT. This chain joins TRBV5-8 and TRBJ1-3, with D possibly being TRBD1 (6 bases). This CDR3 has 15 amino acids. Germline V gene lookup returns CDR1 SGHTS and CDR2 YDEGEE. The germline V and J ends were trimmed by 4 bases and 2 bases, with 13 bases remaining between them.

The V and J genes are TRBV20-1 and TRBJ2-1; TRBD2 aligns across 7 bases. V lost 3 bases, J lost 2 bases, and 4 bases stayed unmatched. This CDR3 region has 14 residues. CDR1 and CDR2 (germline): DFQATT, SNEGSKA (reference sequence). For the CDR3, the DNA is TGCAGTGCTAGTGAGCGGGACCCCTACAATGAGCAGTTCTTC. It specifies CSASERDPYNEQFF.

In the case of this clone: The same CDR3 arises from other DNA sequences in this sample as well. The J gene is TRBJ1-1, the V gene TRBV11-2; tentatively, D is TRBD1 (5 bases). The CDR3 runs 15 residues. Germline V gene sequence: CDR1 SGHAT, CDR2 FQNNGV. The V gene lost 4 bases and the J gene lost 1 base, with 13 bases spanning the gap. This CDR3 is CASSSPGQGNTEAFF. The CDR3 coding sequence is TGTGCCAGCAGCTCGCCCGGGCAGGGGAACACTGAAGCTTTCTTT.

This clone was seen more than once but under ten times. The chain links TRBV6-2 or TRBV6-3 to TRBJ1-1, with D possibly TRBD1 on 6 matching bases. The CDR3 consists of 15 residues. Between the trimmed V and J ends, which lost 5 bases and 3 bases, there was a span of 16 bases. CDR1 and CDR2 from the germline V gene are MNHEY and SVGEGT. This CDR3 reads CASSPYTGKDTEAFF. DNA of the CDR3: TGTGCCAGCAGTCCCTATACAGGGAAAGACACTGAAGCTTTCTTT.

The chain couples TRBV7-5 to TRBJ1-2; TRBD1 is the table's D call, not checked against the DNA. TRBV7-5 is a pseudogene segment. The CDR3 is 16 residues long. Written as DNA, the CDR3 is TGTGTCAGAAGCTCCCCTCCGGGACAGGGATCTCATGGCTACACCTTC. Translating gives CVRSSPPGQGSHGYTF.

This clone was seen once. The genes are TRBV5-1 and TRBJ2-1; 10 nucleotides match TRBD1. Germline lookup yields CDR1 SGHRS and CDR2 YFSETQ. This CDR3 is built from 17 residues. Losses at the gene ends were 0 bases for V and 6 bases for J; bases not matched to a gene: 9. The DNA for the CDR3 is TGCGCCAGCAGCTTGGCCCCGGGGACAGGGGTTCCCAATGAGCAGTTCTTC. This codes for CASSLAPGTGVPNEQFF. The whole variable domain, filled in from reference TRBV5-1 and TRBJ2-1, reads KAGVTQTPRYLIKTRGQQVTLSCSPISGHRSVSWYQQTPGQGLQFLFEYFSETQRNKGNFPGRFSGRQFSNSRSEMNVSTLELGDSALYLCASSLAPGTGVPNEQFFGPGTRLTVL.

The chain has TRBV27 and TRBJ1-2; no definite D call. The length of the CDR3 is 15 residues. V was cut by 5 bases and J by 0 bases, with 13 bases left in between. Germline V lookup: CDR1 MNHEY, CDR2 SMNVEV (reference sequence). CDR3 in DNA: TGTGCCAGCAGTCCCCGACGGGATGCTAACTATGGCTACACCTTC. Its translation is CASSPRRDANYGYTF.

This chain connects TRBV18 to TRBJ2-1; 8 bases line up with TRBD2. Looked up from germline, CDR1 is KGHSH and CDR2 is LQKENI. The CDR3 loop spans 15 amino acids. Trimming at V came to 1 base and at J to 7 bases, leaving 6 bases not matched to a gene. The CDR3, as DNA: TGTGCCAGCTCACCACTGGCGGGGGGATTGAATGAGCAGTTCTTC. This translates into CASSPLAGGLNEQFF.

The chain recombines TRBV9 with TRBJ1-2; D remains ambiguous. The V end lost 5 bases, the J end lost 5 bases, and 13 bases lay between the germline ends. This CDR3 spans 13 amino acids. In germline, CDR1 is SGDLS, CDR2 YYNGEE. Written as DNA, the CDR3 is TGTGCCAGCAGGGAAAACAGCGGGTATGGCTACACCTTC. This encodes CASRENSGYGYTF.

In DNA, the CDR3 is TGCGCCAGCAGTTTAAGAGGTCCTGTGAACACTGAAGCTTTCTTT. Translating it yields CASSLRGPVNTEAFF. The V and J genes are TRBV5-1 and TRBJ1-1, with no clear D. The CDR3 loop spans 15 amino acids. In germline, CDR1 is SGHRS, CDR2 YFSETQ. The V end lost 5 bases, the J end lost 0 bases, and 14 bases lay between the germline ends.

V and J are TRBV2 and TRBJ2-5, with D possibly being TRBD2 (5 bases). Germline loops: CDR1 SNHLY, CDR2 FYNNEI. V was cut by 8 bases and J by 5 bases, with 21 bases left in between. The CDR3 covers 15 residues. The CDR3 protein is CASASRRAAYETQYF. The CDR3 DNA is TGTGCCAGCGCCTCGAGGCGGGCGGCTTACGAGACCCAGTACTTC.

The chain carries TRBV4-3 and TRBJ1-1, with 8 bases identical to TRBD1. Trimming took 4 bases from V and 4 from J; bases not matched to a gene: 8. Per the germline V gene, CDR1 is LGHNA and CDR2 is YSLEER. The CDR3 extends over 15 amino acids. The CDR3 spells CASSRTADRVTEAFF. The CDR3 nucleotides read TGCGCCAGCAGCCGGACTGCGGACAGGGTCACTGAAGCTTTCTTT.

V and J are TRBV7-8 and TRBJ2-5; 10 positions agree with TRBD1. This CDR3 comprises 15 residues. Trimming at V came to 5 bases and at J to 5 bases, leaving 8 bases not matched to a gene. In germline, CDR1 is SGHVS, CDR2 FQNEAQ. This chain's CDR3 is CASSPRDRGRETQYF. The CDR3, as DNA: TGTGCCAGCAGCCCCCGGGACAGGGGAAGGGAGACCCAGTACTTC. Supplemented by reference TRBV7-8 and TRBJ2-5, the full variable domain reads GAGVSQSPRYKVAKRGQDVALRCDPISGHVSLFWYQQALGQGPEFLTYFQNEAQLDKSGLPSDRFFAERPEGSVSTLKIQRTQQEDSAVYLCASSPRDRGRETQYFGPGTRLLVL.

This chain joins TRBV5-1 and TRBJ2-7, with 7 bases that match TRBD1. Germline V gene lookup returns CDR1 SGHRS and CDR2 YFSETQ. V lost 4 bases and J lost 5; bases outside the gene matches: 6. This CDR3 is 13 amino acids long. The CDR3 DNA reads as TGCGCCAGCAGCAAGGACAGGACGGACGAGCAGTACTTC. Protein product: CASSKDRTDEQYF.

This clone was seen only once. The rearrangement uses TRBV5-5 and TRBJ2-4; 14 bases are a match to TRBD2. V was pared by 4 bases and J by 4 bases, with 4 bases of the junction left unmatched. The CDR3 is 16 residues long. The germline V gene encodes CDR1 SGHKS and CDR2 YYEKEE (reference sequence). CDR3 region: CASSLGLAGGKNIQYF. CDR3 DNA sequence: TGTGCCAGCAGCCTCGGACTAGCGGGAGGAAAAAACATTCAGTACTTC.